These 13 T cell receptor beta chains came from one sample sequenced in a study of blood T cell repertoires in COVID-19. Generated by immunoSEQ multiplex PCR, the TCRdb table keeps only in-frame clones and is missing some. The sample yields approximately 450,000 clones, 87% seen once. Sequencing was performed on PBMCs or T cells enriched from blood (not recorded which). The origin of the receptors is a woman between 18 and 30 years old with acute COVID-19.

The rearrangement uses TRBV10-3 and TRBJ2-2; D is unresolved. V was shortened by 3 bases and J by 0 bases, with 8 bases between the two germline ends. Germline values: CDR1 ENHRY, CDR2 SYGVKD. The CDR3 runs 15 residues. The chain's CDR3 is CAISDTTTNTGELFF. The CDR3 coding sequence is TGTGCCATCAGTGACACGACAACGAACACCGGGGAGCTGTTTTTT.

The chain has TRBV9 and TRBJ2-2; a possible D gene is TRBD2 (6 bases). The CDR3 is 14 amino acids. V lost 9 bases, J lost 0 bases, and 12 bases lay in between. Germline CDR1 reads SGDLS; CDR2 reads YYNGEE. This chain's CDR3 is CATEEGANTGELFF. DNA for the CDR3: TGTGCCACCGAGGAGGGCGCGAACACCGGGGAGCTGTTTTTT.

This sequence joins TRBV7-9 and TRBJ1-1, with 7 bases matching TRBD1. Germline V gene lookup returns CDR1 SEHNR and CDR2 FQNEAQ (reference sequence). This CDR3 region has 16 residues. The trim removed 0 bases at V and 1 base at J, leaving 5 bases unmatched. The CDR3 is CASSLAKTGPNTEAFF. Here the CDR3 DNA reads TGTGCCAGCAGCTTAGCTAAGACAGGGCCGAACACTGAAGCTTTCTTT.

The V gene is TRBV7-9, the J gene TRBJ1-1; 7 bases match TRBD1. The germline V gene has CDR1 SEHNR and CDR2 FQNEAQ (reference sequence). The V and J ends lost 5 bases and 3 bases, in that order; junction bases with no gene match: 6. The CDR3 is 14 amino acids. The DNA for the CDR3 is TGTGCCAGCAGCCCAAGACAGGGTGACACTGAAGCTTTCTTT. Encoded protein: CASSPRQGDTEAFF.

This CDR3 reads CASSATGGNTEAFF. CDR3 coding DNA: TGTGCCAGCAGTGCCACAGGGGGGAACACTGAAGCTTTCTTT. The V gene is TRBV6-4, the J gene TRBJ1-1; 8 bases are a match to TRBD1. The CDR3 has 14 amino acids. Germline assignment: CDR1 MRHNA and CDR2 SNTAGT. Losses at the gene ends were 4 bases for V and 1 base for J; bases not matched to a gene: 2.

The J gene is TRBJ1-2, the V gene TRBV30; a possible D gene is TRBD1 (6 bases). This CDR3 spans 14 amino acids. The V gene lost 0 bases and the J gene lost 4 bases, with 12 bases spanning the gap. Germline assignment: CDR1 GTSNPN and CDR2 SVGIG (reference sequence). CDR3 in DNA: TGTGCCTGGAGTGTATCCGACAGGTCCTATGGCTACACCTTC. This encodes CAWSVSDRSYGYTF.

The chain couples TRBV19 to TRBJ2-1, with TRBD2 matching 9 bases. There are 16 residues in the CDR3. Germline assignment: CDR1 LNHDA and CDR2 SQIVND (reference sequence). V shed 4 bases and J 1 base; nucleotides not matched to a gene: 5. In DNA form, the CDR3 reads TGTGCCAGTAGTAGGGGACTAGCTATATCCTACAATGAGCAGTTCTTC. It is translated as CASSRGLAISYNEQFF.

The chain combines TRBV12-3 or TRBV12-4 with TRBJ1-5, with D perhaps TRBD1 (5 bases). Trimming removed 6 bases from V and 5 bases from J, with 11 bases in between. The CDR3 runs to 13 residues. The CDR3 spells CASREGPDQPQHF. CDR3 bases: TGTGCCAGCAGGGAGGGACCAGATCAGCCCCAGCATTTT.

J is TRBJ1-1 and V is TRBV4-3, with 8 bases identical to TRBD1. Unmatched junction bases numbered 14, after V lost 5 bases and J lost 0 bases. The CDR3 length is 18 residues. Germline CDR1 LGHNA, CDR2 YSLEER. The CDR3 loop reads CASSYARDRLNLNTEAFF. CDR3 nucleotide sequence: TGCGCCAGCAGCTACGCCAGGGACAGGCTAAATCTGAACACTGAAGCTTTCTTT.

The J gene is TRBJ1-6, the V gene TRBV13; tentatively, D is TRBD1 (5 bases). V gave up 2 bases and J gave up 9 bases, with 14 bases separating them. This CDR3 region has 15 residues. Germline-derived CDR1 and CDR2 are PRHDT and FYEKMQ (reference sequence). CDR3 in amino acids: CASSLRQGEGSPLHF. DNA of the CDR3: TGTGCCAGCAGCTTACGGCAGGGCGAAGGTTCACCCCTCCACTTT.

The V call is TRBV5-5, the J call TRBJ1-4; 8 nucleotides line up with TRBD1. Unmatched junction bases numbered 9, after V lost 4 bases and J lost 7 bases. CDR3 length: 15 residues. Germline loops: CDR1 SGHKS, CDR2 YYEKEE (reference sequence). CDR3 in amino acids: CASSPAGQGAEKLFF. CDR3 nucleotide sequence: TGTGCCAGCAGCCCGGCAGGGCAGGGGGCTGAAAAACTGTTTTTT.

In nucleotides, the CDR3 is TGTGCCAGTAGTGGCAGGGCGAACGTTTGGCCCCAGCATTTT. Translating gives CASSGRANVWPQHF. V is TRBV19 and J is TRBJ1-5, with a tentative D call TRBD1 (5 bases). CDR3 size: 14 residues. Deletions cut 5 bases from V and 9 bases from J, with 17 bases between. Germline V gene sequence: CDR1 LNHDA, CDR2 SQIVND (reference sequence).

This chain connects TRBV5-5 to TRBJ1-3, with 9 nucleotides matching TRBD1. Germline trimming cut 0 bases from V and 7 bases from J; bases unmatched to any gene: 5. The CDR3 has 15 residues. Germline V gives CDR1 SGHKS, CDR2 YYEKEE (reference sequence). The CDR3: CASSLADRGRNTIYF. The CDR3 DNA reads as TGTGCCAGCAGCTTGGCCGACAGGGGGAGGAACACCATATATTTT.